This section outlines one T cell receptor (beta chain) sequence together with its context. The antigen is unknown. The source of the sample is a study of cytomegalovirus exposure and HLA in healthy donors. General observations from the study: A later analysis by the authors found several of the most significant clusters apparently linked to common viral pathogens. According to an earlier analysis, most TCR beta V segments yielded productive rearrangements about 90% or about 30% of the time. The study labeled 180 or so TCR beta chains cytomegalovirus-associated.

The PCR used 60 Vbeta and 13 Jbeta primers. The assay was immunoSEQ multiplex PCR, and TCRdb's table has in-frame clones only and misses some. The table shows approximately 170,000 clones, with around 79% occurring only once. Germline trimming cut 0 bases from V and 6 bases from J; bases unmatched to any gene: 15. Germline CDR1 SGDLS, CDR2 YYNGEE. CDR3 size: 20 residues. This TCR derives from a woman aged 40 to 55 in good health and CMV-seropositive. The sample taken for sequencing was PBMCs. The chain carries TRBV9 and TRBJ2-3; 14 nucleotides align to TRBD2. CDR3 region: CASSVGTSGGRHRDSDTQYF. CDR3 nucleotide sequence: TGTGCCAGCAGCGTAGGGACTAGCGGGGGGCGGCACAGAGATTCGGATACGCAGTATTTT.